The 23 T cell receptor beta chains in this list originate from one sample, sequenced in a study of Ad26.COV2.S vaccination and SARS-CoV-2 variants. Treatment in this sample: around 19 received Ad26.COV2.S at low or high dose, single or two shots; roughly five received placebo; per-sample allocation not given. Material that was analyzed had been drawn on day 63 after the first vaccine or placebo injection. Method: immunoSEQ multiplex PCR; TCRdb's copy keeps in-frame clones and lacks some. The sample lists under 500,000 clones; around 92% were seen once. The sequenced sample was peripheral blood, obtained in a trial of Ad26.COV2.S vaccine versus placebo. These TCRs come from a person aged 18-65 years who received the Ad26.COV2.S COVID-19 vaccine or a placebo.

The chain recombines TRBV21-1 with TRBJ2-7; the D call TRBD2 from the table was never checked on the DNA. TRBV21-1 constitutes a pseudogene. The CDR3 has 18 amino acids. The DNA for the CDR3 is TGTGCCAGCAGCAAAGAGGGGACTAGCTCTTCGAGCTCCTACGAGCAGTACTTC. As protein: CASSKEGTSSSSSYEQYF.

The J gene is TRBJ1-1, the V gene TRBV4-3; D not certain. CDR3 length: 16 amino acids. Trimming pared 1 base from V and 0 bases from J, leaving 12 bases between. CDR1 and CDR2 (germline): LGHNA, YSLEER. The CDR3 loop reads CASSQAGPPMNTEAFF. The CDR3 bases are TGCGCCAGCAGCCAAGCCGGACCCCCTATGAACACTGAAGCTTTCTTT.

The rearrangement uses TRBV11-2 and TRBJ1-5; 7 bases line up with TRBD1. CDR3 length equals 15 residues. Germline trimming cut 5 bases from V and 4 bases from J; bases unmatched to any gene: 8. Per germline, CDR1 SGHAT and CDR2 FQNNGV. CDR3 loop: CASSDQGVGNQPQHF. CDR3 DNA: TGTGCCAGCAGCGACCAGGGGGTGGGGAATCAGCCCCAGCATTTT.

The V call is TRBV19, the J call TRBJ2-5, with 11 bases that match TRBD2. CDR3 length: 16 amino acids. Germline V gene sequence: CDR1 LNHDA, CDR2 SQIVND (reference sequence). The V and J ends lost 3 bases and 1 base, in that order; junction bases with no gene match: 4. The CDR3 region is CASSIDSGGVQETQYF. The CDR3 DNA reads TGTGCCAGTAGTATCGATAGCGGGGGGGTCCAAGAGACCCAGTACTTC.

The CDR3 nucleotides read TGTGCCAGTAGTATGGCGCAGCCTGGTTATGGCTACACCTTC. Amino acid sequence: CASSMAQPGYGYTF. J is TRBJ1-2 and V is TRBV19; D remains unclear. Germline-derived CDR1 and CDR2 are LNHDA and SQIVND (reference sequence). CDR3 length: 14 residues. V was clipped by 3 bases and J by 5 bases, with 13 bases between them. The whole variable domain, remainder taken from reference TRBV19 and TRBJ1-2, is DGGITQSPKYLFRKEGQNVTLSCEQNLNHDAMYWYRQDPGQGLRLIYYSQIVNDFQKGDIAEGYSVSREKKESFPLTVTSAQKNPTAFYLCASSMAQPGYGYTFGSGTRLTVV.

The chain recombines TRBV5-6 with TRBJ2-7, with a tentative D call TRBD2 (6 bases). V lost 4 bases to trimming and J lost 4 bases, with 12 bases between them. Germline lookup yields CDR1 SGHDT and CDR2 YYEEEE. The CDR3 is 13 residues long. CDR3 sequence: CASSRGTGYEQYF. The CDR3 DNA sequence: TGTGCCAGCAGCCGCGGGACGGGATACGAGCAGTACTTC.

In its sample, this clone was seen a few times. The chain is built from TRBV5-4 and TRBJ1-1; 7 bases agree with TRBD1. Germline values: CDR1 SGHNT, CDR2 YYREEE (reference sequence). Unmatched junction bases numbered 10, after V lost 4 bases and J lost 4 bases. The CDR3 extends over 15 amino acids. The chain's CDR3 is CASSPEPQGGTEAFF. CDR3 bases: TGTGCCAGCAGCCCAGAACCCCAGGGGGGCACTGAAGCTTTCTTT.

The chain employs TRBV4-2 and TRBJ1-2, with TRBD1 matching 7 bases. Unmatched junction bases numbered 8, after V lost 0 bases and J lost 1 base. The germline V gene has CDR1 LGHNA and CDR2 YNFKEQ. The CDR3 contains 17 residues. CDR3 in amino acids: CASSQDGGGGINYGYTF. The DNA of the CDR3 is TGTGCCAGCAGCCAAGATGGTGGAGGGGGCATTAACTATGGCTACACCTTC.

This CDR3 is CARSFTHSYEQYF. The CDR3 DNA sequence: TGTGCCAGAAGCTTTACCCACTCCTACGAGCAGTACTTC. This chain uses TRBV7-5 with TRBJ2-7. TRBV7-5 is a listed pseudogene. CDR3 length: 13 amino acids.

A remark on this clone: One junction end disagrees with the germline gene, perhaps due to a read error. This sequence joins TRBV9 and TRBJ2-7, with TRBD1 matching over 7 bases. The CDR3 contains 17 residues. Germline V gene data show CDR1 as SGDLS and CDR2 as YYNGEE. The CDR3 coding sequence is TGTGCCAGCAGCGTAGAGGGGGCAGGGGCAATCTCCTCCGAGCAGTACTTC. Protein sequence: CASSVEGAGAISSEQYF.

The J gene is TRBJ1-1, the V gene TRBV7-6; TRBD1 is a possible D gene (5 bases). The length of the CDR3 is 14 residues. Per germline, CDR1 SGHVS and CDR2 FNYEAQ. Trimming left V 1 base short and J 4 bases short, with 10 bases between. The CDR3 is CASSLGGFGTEAFF. In DNA form, the CDR3 reads TGTGCCAGCAGCTTAGGGGGGTTTGGCACTGAAGCTTTCTTT.

The chain joins TRBV6-5 to TRBJ2-1; D may be TRBD2 (6 bases). This CDR3 has 16 amino acids. Deletions cut 0 bases from V and 5 bases from J, with 14 bases between. CDR1 is MNHEY, CDR2 SVGAGI, per germline. CDR3 residues: CASSYSSVRDDNEQFF. Written as DNA, the CDR3 is TGTGCCAGCAGTTACTCGAGCGTGCGGGATGACAATGAGCAGTTCTTC.

The chain combines TRBV4-3 with TRBJ1-5, with D uncertain. V lost 0 bases, J lost 3 bases, and 9 bases lay in between. The CDR3 spans 15 residues. Looked up from germline, CDR1 is LGHNA and CDR2 is YSLEER. The CDR3 is CASSQDFGVNQPQHF. The CDR3 DNA follows: TGCGCCAGCAGCCAAGATTTCGGGGTCAATCAGCCCCAGCATTTT.

V usage is TRBV6-5 and J usage is TRBJ1-2; D may be TRBD1 (6 bases). This CDR3 comprises 13 residues. Between the trimmed V and J ends, which lost 6 bases and 5 bases, there was a span of 13 bases. The V gene's germline CDR1 is MNHEY and CDR2 SVGAGI. CDR3 amino acids: CASRRPGAYGYTF. Here the CDR3 DNA reads TGTGCCAGCAGACGCCCGGGGGCTTATGGCTACACCTTC.

This chain connects TRBV10-1 to TRBJ2-2; 8 nucleotides align to TRBD2. V lost 9 bases and J lost 1; bases outside the gene matches: 10. Germline V lookup: CDR1 WNHNN, CDR2 SYGVQD (reference sequence). The CDR3 covers 16 residues. The CDR3 coding sequence is TGCGCCAGTTCGGCGCGGGGGGCCCAGAACACCGGGGAGCTGTTTTTT. The encoded protein is CASSARGAQNTGELFF.

CDR3 in amino acids: CSVYIVQVGNTEAFF. CDR3 in DNA: TGCAGCGTCTACATAGTACAGGTAGGGAACACTGAAGCTTTCTTT. The V gene is TRBV29-1, the J gene TRBJ1-1, with D perhaps matching TRBD1 (5 bases). Looked up from germline, CDR1 is SQVTM and CDR2 is ANQGSEA. V was trimmed by 6 bases and J by 1 base, leaving 18 bases between them. This CDR3 region has 15 residues. Drawing the rest from reference TRBV29-1 and TRBJ1-1, the complete variable domain is SAVISQKPSRDICQRGTSLTIQCQVDSQVTMMFWYRQQPGQSLTLIATANQGSEATYESGFVIDKFPISRPNLTFSTLTVSNMSPEDSSIYLCSVYIVQVGNTEAFFGQGTRLTVV.

The chain has TRBV4-1 and TRBJ2-7; 10 positions agree with TRBD1. The CDR3 spans 18 residues. Germline values: CDR1 MGHRA, CDR2 YSYEKL. V was clipped by 5 bases and J by 3 bases; unmatched bases: 16. CDR3 residues: CASSKGRTGGSMSYEQYF. The DNA for the CDR3 is TGCGCCAGCAGCAAAGGAAGGACAGGGGGAAGTATGAGCTACGAGCAGTACTTC.

The J gene is TRBJ1-3, the V gene TRBV20-1; D remains unclear. V was cut by 6 bases and J by 4 bases, with 7 bases left in between. CDR3 length: 11 amino acids. CDR1 and CDR2 (germline): DFQATT, SNEGSKA (reference sequence). DNA for the CDR3: TGCAGTGCCGTCAGGGGAAACACCATATATTTT. Amino acid sequence: CSAVRGNTIYF.

This rearrangement joins TRBV3-1 (or the pseudogene TRBV3-2) to TRBJ2-1; 12 positions agree with TRBD2. The junction had 6 bases not matched to a gene; V was cut back by 4 bases and J by 8 bases. Per the germline V gene, CDR1 is LGHDT and CDR2 is YNNKEL (reference sequence). CDR3 length: 15 residues. The CDR3 is CASSLRLAGADEQFF. In DNA, the CDR3 is TGTGCCAGCAGCCTACGACTAGCGGGGGCGGATGAGCAGTTCTTC.

This chain joins TRBV6-2 or TRBV6-3 and TRBJ2-7, with TRBD1 matching 7 bases. Germline CDR1 MNHEY, CDR2 SVGEGT. This CDR3 has 14 amino acids. The junction had 7 bases not matched to a gene; V was cut back by 5 bases and J by 3 bases. The CDR3 nucleotides are TGTGCCAGCAGTCCAAGACAGGGTCGCTACGAGCAGTACTTC. Encoded protein: CASSPRQGRYEQYF.

This chain links TRBV25-1 with TRBJ2-5; D remains unclear. CDR1 MGHDK and CDR2 SYGVNS come from the germline V gene. CDR3 size: 14 residues. V dropped 1 base and J dropped 2 bases, with 8 bases sitting between them. The CDR3 DNA reads as TGTGCCAGCAGTGAATTTTCCCTTCAAGAGACCCAGTACTTC. This codes for CASSEFSLQETQYF.

This clone appeared once. V is TRBV7-8 and J is TRBJ1-2; TRBD1 aligns across 9 bases. Germline lookup yields CDR1 SGHVS and CDR2 FQNEAQ. The CDR3 loop spans 15 amino acids. The V segment lost 5 bases and the J segment 5 bases; nucleotides outside the gene matches: 9. CDR3 DNA sequence: TGTGCCAGCAGCGCCACAGGGGGCGCGGATTATGGCTACACCTTC. Its translation is CASSATGGADYGYTF.

This clone was observed once. The rearrangement uses TRBV27 and TRBJ2-2; weak D call: TRBD1 (5 bases). With 4 bases removed from V and 1 base from J, the gap between germline ends came to 13 bases. The CDR3 spans 16 residues. Germline-derived CDR1 and CDR2 are MNHEY and SMNVEV (reference sequence). The DNA for the CDR3 is TGTGCCAGCAGTTCCCCCCGGACAAAGAACACCGGGGAGCTGTTTTTT. It translates to CASSSPRTKNTGELFF.